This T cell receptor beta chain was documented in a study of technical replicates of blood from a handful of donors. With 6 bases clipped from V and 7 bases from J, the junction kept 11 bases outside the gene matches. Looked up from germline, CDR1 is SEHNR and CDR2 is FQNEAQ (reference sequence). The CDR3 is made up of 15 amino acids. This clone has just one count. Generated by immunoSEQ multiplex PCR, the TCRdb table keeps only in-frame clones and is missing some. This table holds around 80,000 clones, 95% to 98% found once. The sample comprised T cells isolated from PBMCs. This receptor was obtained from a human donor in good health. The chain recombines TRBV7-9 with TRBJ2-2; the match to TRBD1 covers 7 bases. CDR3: CASSNQQGRNGELFF. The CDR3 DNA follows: TGTGCCAGCAGTAATCAACAGGGGCGGAACGGGGAGCTGTTTTTT.